The entry below gives a single T cell receptor (beta chain) sequence along with its context. Primers for the PCR totalled 60 Vbeta and 13 Jbeta. TCRdb's copy holds only in-frame clones and misses some; the assay was immunoSEQ multiplex PCR. The table lists about 94,000 clones, roughly 86% of them singletons, with around a tenth in the top ten. Germline V gene data show CDR1 as LGHNA and CDR2 as YNFKEQ. The CDR3 spans 15 residues. The V and J ends lost 4 bases and 4 bases, in that order; junction bases with no gene match: 8. The record originates from a study of cytomegalovirus exposure and HLA in healthy donors.

The receptor was isolated from a human donor in good health. The chain links TRBV4-2 to TRBJ2-5, with 8 bases matching TRBD1. Specimen: PBMCs. CDR3 in DNA: TGTGCCAGCAGCCTAGGCTACAGGGGGAGAGAGACCCAGTACTTC. Its protein product is CASSLGYRGRETQYF.